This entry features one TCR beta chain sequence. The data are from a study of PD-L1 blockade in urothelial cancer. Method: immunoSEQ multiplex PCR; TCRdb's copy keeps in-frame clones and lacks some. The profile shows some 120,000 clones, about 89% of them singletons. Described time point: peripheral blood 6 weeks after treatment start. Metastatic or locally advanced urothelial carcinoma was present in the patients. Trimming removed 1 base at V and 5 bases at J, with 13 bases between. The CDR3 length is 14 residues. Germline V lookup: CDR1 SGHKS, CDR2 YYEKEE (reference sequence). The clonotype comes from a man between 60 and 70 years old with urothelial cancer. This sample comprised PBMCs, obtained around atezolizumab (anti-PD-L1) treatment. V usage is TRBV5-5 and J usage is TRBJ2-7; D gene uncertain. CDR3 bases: TGTGCCAGCAGCTTGAGCCCTAGGAACAACGAGCAGTACTTC. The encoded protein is CASSLSPRNNEQYF.